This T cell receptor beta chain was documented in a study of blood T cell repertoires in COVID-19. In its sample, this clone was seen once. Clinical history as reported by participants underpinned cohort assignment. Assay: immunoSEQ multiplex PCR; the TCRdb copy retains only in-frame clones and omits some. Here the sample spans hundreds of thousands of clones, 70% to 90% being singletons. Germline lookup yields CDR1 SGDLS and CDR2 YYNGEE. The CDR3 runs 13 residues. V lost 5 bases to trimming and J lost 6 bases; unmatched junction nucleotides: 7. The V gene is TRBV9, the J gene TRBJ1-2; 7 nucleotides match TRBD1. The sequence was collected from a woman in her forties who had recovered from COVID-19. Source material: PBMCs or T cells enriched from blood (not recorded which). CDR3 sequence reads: CASRSQGIDGYTF. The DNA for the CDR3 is TGTGCCAGCAGATCACAGGGGATCGATGGCTACACCTTC. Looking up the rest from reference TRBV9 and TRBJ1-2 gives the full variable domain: DSGVTQTPKHLITATGQRVTLRCSPRSGDLSVYWYQQSLDQGLQFLIQYYNGEERAKGNILERFSAQQFPDLHSELNLSSLELGDSALYFCASRSQGIDGYTFGSGTRLTVV.